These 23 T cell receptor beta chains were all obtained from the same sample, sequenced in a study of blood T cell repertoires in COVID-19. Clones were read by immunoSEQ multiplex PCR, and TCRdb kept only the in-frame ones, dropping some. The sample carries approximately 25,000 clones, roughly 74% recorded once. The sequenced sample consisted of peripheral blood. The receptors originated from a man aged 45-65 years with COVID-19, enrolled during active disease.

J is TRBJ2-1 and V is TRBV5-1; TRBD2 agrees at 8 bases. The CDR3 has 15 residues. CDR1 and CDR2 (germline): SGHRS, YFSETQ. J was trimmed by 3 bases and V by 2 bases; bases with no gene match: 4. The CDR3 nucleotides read TGCGCCAGCAGCTTTGGCGGGGGGCGCTACAATGAGCAGTTCTTC. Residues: CASSFGGGRYNEQFF.

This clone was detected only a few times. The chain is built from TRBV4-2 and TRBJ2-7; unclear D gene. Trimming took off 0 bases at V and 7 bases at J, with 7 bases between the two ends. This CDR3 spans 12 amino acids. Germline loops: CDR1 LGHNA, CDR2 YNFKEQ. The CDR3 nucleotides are TGTGCCAGCAGCCAAGATGGTCGGGAGCAGTACTTC. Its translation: CASSQDGREQYF.

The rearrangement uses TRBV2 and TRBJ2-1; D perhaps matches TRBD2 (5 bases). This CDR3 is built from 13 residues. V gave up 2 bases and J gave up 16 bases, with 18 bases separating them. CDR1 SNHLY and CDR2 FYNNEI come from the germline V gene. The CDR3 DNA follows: TGTGCCAGCAGTGAAAGCCGCCGGGCGTCGGGATTCTTC. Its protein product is CASSESRRASGFF.

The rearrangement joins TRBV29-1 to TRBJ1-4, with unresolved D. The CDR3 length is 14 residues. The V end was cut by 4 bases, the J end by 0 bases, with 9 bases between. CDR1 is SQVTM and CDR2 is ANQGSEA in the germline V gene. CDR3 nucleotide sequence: TGCAGCGTTGCCGGGAGTGCAACTAATGAAAAACTGTTTTTT. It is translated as CSVAGSATNEKLFF.

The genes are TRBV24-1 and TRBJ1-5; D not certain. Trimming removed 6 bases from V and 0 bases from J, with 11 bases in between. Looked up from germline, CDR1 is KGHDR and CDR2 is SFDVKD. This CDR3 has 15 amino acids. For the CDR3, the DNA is TGTGCCACCAGTAAGGGAGATTATAGCAATCAGCCCCAGCATTTT. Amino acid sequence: CATSKGDYSNQPQHF.

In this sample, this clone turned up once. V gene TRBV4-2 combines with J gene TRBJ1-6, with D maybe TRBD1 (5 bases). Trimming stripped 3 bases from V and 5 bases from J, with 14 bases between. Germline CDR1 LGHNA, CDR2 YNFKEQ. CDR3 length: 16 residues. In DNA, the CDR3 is TGTGCCAGCAGCCAGCTTCAGGGAAGGAATAATTCACCCCTCCACTTT. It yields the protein CASSQLQGRNNSPLHF.

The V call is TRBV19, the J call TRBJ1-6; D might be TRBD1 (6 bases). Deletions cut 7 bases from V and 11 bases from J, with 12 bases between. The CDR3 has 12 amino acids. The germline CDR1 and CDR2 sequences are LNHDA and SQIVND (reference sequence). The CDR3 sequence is CASKQGMTPLHF. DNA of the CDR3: TGTGCCAGTAAACAGGGAATGACACCCCTCCACTTT.

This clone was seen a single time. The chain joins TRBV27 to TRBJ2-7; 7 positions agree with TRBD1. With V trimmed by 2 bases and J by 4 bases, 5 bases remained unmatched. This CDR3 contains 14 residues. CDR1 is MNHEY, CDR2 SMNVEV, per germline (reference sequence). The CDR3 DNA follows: TGTGCCAGCAGTTTAGGGGACAGCCTTTACGAGCAGTACTTC. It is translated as CASSLGDSLYEQYF.

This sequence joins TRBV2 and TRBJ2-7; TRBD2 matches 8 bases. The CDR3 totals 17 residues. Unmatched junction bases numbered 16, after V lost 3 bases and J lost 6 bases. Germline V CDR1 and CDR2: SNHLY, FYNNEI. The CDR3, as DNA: TGTGCCAGCAGTGAGCCCCCGGCCGCGGGGGGTATCTCCGAGCAGTACTTC. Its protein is CASSEPPAAGGISEQYF.

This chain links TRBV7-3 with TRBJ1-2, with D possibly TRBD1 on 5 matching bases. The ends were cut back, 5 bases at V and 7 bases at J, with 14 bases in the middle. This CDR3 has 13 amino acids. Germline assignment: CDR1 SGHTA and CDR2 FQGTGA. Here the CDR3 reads CASSQGVDRGYTF. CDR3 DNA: TGTGCCAGCAGCCAAGGGGTCGACCGTGGCTACACCTTC.

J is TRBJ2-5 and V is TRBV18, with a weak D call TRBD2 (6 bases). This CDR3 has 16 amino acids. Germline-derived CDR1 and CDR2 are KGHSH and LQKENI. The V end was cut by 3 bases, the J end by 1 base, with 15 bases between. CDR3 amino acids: CASSPAGPLGQETQYF. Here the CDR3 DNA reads TGTGCCAGCTCACCCGCGGGACCCTTGGGCCAAGAGACCCAGTACTTC.

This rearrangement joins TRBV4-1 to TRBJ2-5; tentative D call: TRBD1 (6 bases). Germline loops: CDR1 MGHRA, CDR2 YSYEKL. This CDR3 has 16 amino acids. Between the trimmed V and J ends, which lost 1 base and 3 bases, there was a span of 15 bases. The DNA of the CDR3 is TGCGCCAGCAGCCAAGGGACAGCCACCATAAAAGAGACCCAGTACTTC. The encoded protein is CASSQGTATIKETQYF.

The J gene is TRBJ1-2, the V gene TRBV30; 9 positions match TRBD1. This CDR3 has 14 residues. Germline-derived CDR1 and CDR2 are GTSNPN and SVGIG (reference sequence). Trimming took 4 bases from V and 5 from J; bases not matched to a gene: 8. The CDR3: CAWTGTGYLYGYTF. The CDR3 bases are TGTGCCTGGACCGGGACAGGGTATTTGTATGGCTACACCTTC.

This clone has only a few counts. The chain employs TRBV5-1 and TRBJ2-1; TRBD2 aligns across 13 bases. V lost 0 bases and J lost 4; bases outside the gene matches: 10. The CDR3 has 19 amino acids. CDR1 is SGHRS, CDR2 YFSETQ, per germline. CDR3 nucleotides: TGCGCCAGCAGCTTGGGTTATACTAGCGGGAGGGCCGGGTACAATGAGCAGTTCTTC. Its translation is CASSLGYTSGRAGYNEQFF.

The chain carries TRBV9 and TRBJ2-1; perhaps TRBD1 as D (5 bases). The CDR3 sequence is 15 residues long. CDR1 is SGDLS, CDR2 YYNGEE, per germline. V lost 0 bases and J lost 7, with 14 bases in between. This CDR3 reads CASSVEGPGSNEQFF. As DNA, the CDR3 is TGTGCCAGCAGCGTAGAGGGGCCAGGTTCTAATGAGCAGTTCTTC.

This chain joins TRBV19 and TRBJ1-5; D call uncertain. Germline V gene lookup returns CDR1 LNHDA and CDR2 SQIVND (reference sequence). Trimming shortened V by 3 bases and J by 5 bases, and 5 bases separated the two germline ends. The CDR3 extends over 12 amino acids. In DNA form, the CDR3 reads TGTGCCAGTAGTATTGACTATCAGCCCCAGCATTTT. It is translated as CASSIDYQPQHF.

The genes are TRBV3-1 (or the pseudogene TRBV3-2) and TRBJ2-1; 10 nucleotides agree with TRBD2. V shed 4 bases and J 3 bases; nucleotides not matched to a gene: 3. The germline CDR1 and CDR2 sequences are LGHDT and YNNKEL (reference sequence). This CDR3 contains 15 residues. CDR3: CASSLGLADYNEQFF. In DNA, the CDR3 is TGTGCCAGCAGCCTCGGACTAGCGGACTACAATGAGCAGTTCTTC.

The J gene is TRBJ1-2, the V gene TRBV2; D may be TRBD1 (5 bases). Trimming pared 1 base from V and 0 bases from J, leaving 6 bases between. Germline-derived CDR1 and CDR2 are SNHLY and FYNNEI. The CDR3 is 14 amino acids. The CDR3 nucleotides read TGTGCCAGCAGTGAAGGGGGCGCTAACTATGGCTACACCTTC. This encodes CASSEGGANYGYTF.

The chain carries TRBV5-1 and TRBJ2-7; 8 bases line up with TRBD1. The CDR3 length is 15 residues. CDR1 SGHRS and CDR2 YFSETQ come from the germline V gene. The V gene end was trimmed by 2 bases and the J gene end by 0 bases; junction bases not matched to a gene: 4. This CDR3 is CASSFWTGTSYEQYF. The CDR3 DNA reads TGCGCCAGCAGCTTCTGGACAGGGACCTCCTACGAGCAGTACTTC.

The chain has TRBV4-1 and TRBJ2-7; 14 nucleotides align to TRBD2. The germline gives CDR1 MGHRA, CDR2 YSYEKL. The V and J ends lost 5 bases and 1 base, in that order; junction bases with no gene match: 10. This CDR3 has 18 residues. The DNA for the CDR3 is TGCGCCAGCAGCACCCGGACTAGCGGGAGGAGTAGGTCCTACGAGCAGTACTTC. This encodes CASSTRTSGRSRSYEQYF.

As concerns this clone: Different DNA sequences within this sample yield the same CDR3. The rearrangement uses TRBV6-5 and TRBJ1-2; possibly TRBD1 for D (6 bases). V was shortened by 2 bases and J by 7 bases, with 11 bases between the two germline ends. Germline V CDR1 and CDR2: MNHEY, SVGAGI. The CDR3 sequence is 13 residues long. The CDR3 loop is CASSYGGAGGYTF. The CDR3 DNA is TGTGCCAGCAGTTACGGGGGGGCTGGTGGCTACACCTTC.

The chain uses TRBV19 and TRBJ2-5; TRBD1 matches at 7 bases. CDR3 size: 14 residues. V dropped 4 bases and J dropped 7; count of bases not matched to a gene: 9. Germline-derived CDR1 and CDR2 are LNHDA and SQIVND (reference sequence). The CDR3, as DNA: TGTGCCAGTAGTACGACCGGGACAGCCGGGACCCAGTACTTC. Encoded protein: CASSTTGTAGTQYF. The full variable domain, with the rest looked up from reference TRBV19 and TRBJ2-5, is DGGITQSPKYLFRKEGQNVTLSCEQNLNHDAMYWYRQDPGQGLRLIYYSQIVNDFQKGDIAEGYSVSREKKESFPLTVTSAQKNPTAFYLCASSTTGTAGTQYFGPGTRLLVL.

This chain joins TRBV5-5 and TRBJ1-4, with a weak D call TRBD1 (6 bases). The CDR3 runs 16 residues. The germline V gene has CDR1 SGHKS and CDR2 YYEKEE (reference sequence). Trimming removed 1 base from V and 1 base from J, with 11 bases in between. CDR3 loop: CASSLTPTGTNEKLFF. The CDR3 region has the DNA TGTGCCAGCAGCTTGACCCCGACAGGAACTAATGAAAAACTGTTTTTT.